The rows below give T cell receptor beta chains drawn from one sample of a study of shared clonotypes between healthy human individuals. The protocol was immunoSEQ multiplex PCR, while the TCRdb copy is restricted to in-frame clones and leaves out a portion. This sample has some 2.1 million clones, with approximately 92% found just once. Sequenced sample: naive CD8+ T cells from PBMCs. The receptors were gathered from a man aged 18-30 years in good health. Some clones in this sample may be carry-over from other donors' samples. The CDR3 runs from the conserved cysteine through the conserved F or W. A D gene is named only where the DNA matches it firmly. The size field is filled for only some rows; it gives once, few, many or a size class.

size,J,D,V,DNA,CDR3
NA,TRBJ2-7,NA,TRBV7-9,TGTGCCAGCAGAACCGGGCCCGAGCAGTACTTC,CASRTGPEQYF
NA,TRBJ2-7,TRBD1,TRBV19,TGTGCCAGTTCCGGGACAGCCACCTACGAGCAGTACTTC,CASSGTATYEQYF
NA,TRBJ1-5,NA,TRBV2,TGTGCCAGCAACGGCTTAGTAAATCAGCCCCAGCATTTT,CASNGLVNQPQHF
NA,TRBJ1-1,NA,TRBV4-1,TGCGCCAGCAGCCCAACGTTGGTCGAGGGGTCTGAAGCTTTCTTT,CASSPTLVEGSEAFF
NA,TRBJ1-1,TRBD1,TRBV27,TGTGCCAGCAGTCCAGGGGGCCTGAACACTGAAGCTTTCTTT,CASSPGGLNTEAFF
NA,TRBJ2-3,TRBD2,TRBV10-3,TGTGCCATCAGTTTTGGAGCGGGGGATCCTGATACGCAGTATTTT,CAISFGAGDPDTQYF
NA,TRBJ2-2,TRBD2,TRBV4-3,TGCGCCAGCAGCCTGGGACTAGCGGGGTACACCGGGGAGCTGTTTTTT,CASSLGLAGYTGELFF
NA,TRBJ2-2,NA,TRBV7-6,TGTGCCAGCAGCCACGAGGGGACTTATTTAAACACCGGGGAGCTGTTTTTT,CASSHEGTYLNTGELFF
NA,TRBJ2-5,NA,TRBV21-1,TGTGCCAGCAGCAAAGTGGAGAGGGAGGAGACCCAGTACTTC,CASSKVEREETQYF
NA,TRBJ2-5,NA,TRBV28,TGTGCCATCAAGGACTATCGACAAGAGACCCAGTACTTC,CAIKDYRQETQYF
NA,TRBJ2-7,TRBD2,TRBV28,TGTGCCAGCAGTTTACATCTAGCGGGAGACTACGAGCAGTACTTC,CASSLHLAGDYEQYF
NA,TRBJ1-1,TRBD1,TRBV9,TGTGCCAGCAGCGTAGGCGGAGGACAGGCCACTGAAGCTTTCTTT,CASSVGGGQATEAFF
once,TRBJ1-1,NA,TRBV19,TGTGCCAGTAGTATAGATGGGGAAACCACTGAAGCTTTCTTT,CASSIDGETTEAFF
NA,TRBJ2-7,NA,TRBV19,TGTGCCAGTAGTCTTAGCGGTCTACCCTACGAGCAGTACTTC,CASSLSGLPYEQYF
NA,TRBJ1-2,NA,TRBV11-2,TGTGCCAGCAGCTTAGATGCAGAACTACCGTTTAACTATGGCTACACCTTC,CASSLDAELPFNYGYTF
NA,TRBJ2-1,NA,TRBV7-9,TGTGCCAGCAGCTTTGGAGGGTCGATCTACAATGAGCAGTTCTTC,CASSFGGSIYNEQFF
NA,TRBJ2-7,NA,TRBV19,TGTGCCAGTAGTCCACGGACATCGAGCTCCTACGAGCAGTACTTC,CASSPRTSSSYEQYF
NA,TRBJ1-2,TRBD1,TRBV27,TGTGCCAGCAGGGGGGACAGCGGTAATGGCTACACCTTC,CASRGDSGNGYTF
NA,TRBJ1-3,NA,TRBV13,TGTGCCAGCAGCTTATCGGGAGAGGGCTCTGGAAACACCATATATTTT,CASSLSGEGSGNTIYF
NA,TRBJ2-7,TRBD1,TRBV7-2,TGTGCCAGCAGCTTACCAAGACAGGGGGCCCACGAGCAGTACTTC,CASSLPRQGAHEQYF
NA,TRBJ2-1,TRBD2,TRBV4-1,TGCGCCAGCAGCCAAGGGCCCCAGGCGGGAGTCTACAATGAGCAGTTCTTC,CASSQGPQAGVYNEQFF
once,TRBJ1-2,NA,TRBV6-5,TGTGCCAGCAGTTACTCGACGGGTTATGGCTACACCTTC,CASSYSTGYGYTF
NA,TRBJ2-6,TRBD1,TRBV9,TGTGCCAGCAGCGTAGGACAGGGCCGGGCCAACGTCCTGACTTTC,CASSVGQGRANVLTF
NA,TRBJ1-4,TRBD1,TRBV28,TGTGCCAGCAGGGGGCGGGACAGGGGAACTAATGAAAAACTGTTTTTT,CASRGRDRGTNEKLFF
NA,TRBJ2-7,NA,TRBV28,TGTGCCATCGGGAGTGAGGGCTACGAGCAGTACTTC,CAIGSEGYEQYF
NA,TRBJ2-1,NA,TRBV7-6,TGTGCCAGCAGCTTAGTTTCGGGAGTCTACAATGAGCAGTTCTTC,CASSLVSGVYNEQFF
NA,TRBJ1-5,NA,TRBV21-1,TGTGCCAGCAGCAACTTCGTGGCCAGATATTCTGACAATAGCAATCAGCCCCAGCATTTT,CASSNFVARYSDNSNQPQHF
NA,TRBJ2-1,TRBD1,TRBV4-1,TGCGCCAGCAGCCCGTCACGCGGACAGGGTCTAAATGAGCAGTTCTTC,CASSPSRGQGLNEQFF
once,TRBJ2-2,TRBD1,TRBV7-3,TGTGCCAGCAGCTTAATTTTACAGGGGATCCCCGGGGAGCTGTTTTTT,CASSLILQGIPGELFF
NA,TRBJ2-3,NA,TRBV23-1,TGCGCCAGCAGTCAATCTGAGGGCAGACCCACAGATACGCAGTATTTT,CASSQSEGRPTDTQYF
NA,TRBJ1-6,NA,TRBV28,TGTGCCAGCACCCCTCTCAGGAATTCACCCCTCCACTTT,CASTPLRNSPLHF
NA,TRBJ1-1,NA,TRBV7-2,TGTGCCAGCACCCTCTACAGGGCCCGAGGCACTGAAGCTTTCTTT,CASTLYRARGTEAFF
NA,TRBJ2-2,NA,TRBV4-2,TGTGCCAGCAGCCCTCGGTTGGGCACCGGGGAGCTGTTTTTT,CASSPRLGTGELFF
NA,TRBJ2-5,TRBD1,TRBV27,TGTGCCAGCAGTGAGGGGACAGGGGGCGTCGAGACCCAGTACTTC,CASSEGTGGVETQYF
NA,TRBJ2-3,TRBD2,TRBV27,TGTGCCAGCAGCCCCGGACTAGCGGTTAGCACAGATACGCAGTATTTT,CASSPGLAVSTDTQYF
NA,TRBJ1-5,NA,TRBV2,TGTGCCAGCAGGGGAGCCGATCAGCCCCAGCATTTT,CASRGADQPQHF
NA,TRBJ2-5,TRBD2,TRBV5-1,TGCGCCAGCAGCTGGGGGACTAGGACACAAGAGACCCAGTACTTC,CASSWGTRTQETQYF
NA,TRBJ2-1,TRBD2,TRBV4-3,TGCGCCAGCAGCCAGGTTGAACCGGGACTAGCGGGAGGGCTCTACAATGAGCAGTTCTTC,CASSQVEPGLAGGLYNEQFF
NA,TRBJ2-2,TRBD2,TRBV2,TGTGCCAGCAGGCCCCGACTAGCGGGAGAGGCAATGGAGCTGTTTTTT,CASRPRLAGEAMELFF
once,TRBJ2-7,NA,TRBV29-1,TGCAGCGTTGAAGTCGCGACAGGGACTTCGTTCGAGCAGTACTTC,CSVEVATGTSFEQYF
NA,TRBJ1-4,NA,TRBV9,TGTGCCAGCAGCGTAGCCGGGAACGAAAAACTGTTTTTT,CASSVAGNEKLFF
NA,TRBJ2-5,TRBD2,TRBV27,TGTGCCAGCAGTTTATCAGGCGGGAGGGCCCGAGAGACCCAGTACTTC,CASSLSGGRARETQYF
NA,TRBJ2-5,TRBD1,TRBV6-5,TGTGCCAGCAGTTTCCACGAGACAGGGAGAGAGACCCAGTACTTC,CASSFHETGRETQYF
NA,TRBJ1-2,NA,TRBV29-1,TGCAGCGTCACAACAGCCGAGGGCTACACCTTC,CSVTTAEGYTF
NA,TRBJ2-1,NA,TRBV6-1,TGTGCCAGCAGTGAATCCGCGGCTAGGTTTGGAAATGAGCAGTTCTTC,CASSESAARFGNEQFF
NA,TRBJ2-1,TRBD2,TRBV9,TGTGCCAGCACCGGGACTAGCAGAGCCAATGAGCAGTTCTTC,CASTGTSRANEQFF
NA,TRBJ2-1,NA,TRBV25-1,TGTGCCAGCAGTGTAGGCCACCCGAGCTCCTACAATGAGCAGTTCTTC,CASSVGHPSSYNEQFF
NA,TRBJ1-1,NA,TRBV7-9,TGTGCCAGCAGCTTAGGCTTGGGATCTGAAGCTTTCTTT,CASSLGLGSEAFF
NA,TRBJ1-1,NA,TRBV6-1,TGTGCCAGCAGTGGCCGGGACCGATCCACTGAAGCTTTCTTT,CASSGRDRSTEAFF
once,TRBJ2-7,NA,TRBV28,TGTGCCAGCAGTCCCCTGTCCGGGAGAAATTACTACGAGCAGTACTTC,CASSPLSGRNYYEQYF
NA,TRBJ2-3,NA,TRBV9,TGTGCCAGCAGCATCGGACAGATAACTCCAGATACGCAGTATTTT,CASSIGQITPDTQYF
NA,TRBJ1-1,NA,TRBV7-9,TGTGCCAGCAGCGTTATGAACACTGAAGCTTTCTTT,CASSVMNTEAFF
NA,TRBJ2-1,NA,TRBV7-2,TGTGCCAGCAGCCGAATTTCTAATACACAGGGCAGTGAGCAGTTCTTC,CASSRISNTQGSEQFF
NA,TRBJ2-1,NA,TRBV19,TGTGCCAGCCTGACTACTTACAATGAGCAGTTCTTC,CASLTTYNEQFF
NA,TRBJ2-1,NA,TRBV7-3,TGTGCCAGCAGCTTAAGCGGGAACTCATACAATGAGCAGTTCTTC,CASSLSGNSYNEQFF
NA,TRBJ2-7,NA,TRBV5-4,TGTGCCAGCGGGAGCTCCTACGAGCAGTACTTC,CASGSSYEQYF
NA,TRBJ1-5,NA,TRBV28,TGTGCCAGCAGTCCCGAGGGTGATCAGCCCCAGCATTTT,CASSPEGDQPQHF
NA,TRBJ2-1,NA,TRBV7-3,TGTGCCAGCAGCCCGTGGTCCGGGGCTGAGATTGAGCAGTTCTTC,CASSPWSGAEIEQFF
NA,TRBJ2-5,TRBD2,TRBV28,TGTGCCAGCAGTTTGGCACTAGCGGGAGGGGAAGAGACCCAGTACTTC,CASSLALAGGEETQYF
NA,TRBJ1-5,NA,TRBV5-8,TGTGCCAGCAGCTTCAATCAGCCCCAGCATTTT,CASSFNQPQHF